The 6 T cell receptor beta chains listed next were all sequenced from one sample in a study of blood T cell repertoires in COVID-19. Sequencing used immunoSEQ multiplex PCR; TCRdb keeps in-frame clones, though not all of them. The sample yields about 89,000 clones, over 75% seen once. The source material was peripheral blood. The origin of the receptors is a woman of 80 years or more with acute or convalescent COVID-19.

The CDR3 loop is CASSSRTGGTDTQYF. CDR3 in DNA: TGTGCCAGCAGCTCAAGGACAGGGGGAACAGATACGCAGTATTTT. This chain links TRBV7-2 with TRBJ2-3, with 10 bases fitting TRBD1. The CDR3 extends over 15 amino acids. With V trimmed by 4 bases and J by 3 bases, 4 bases remained unmatched. Germline values: CDR1 SGHTA, CDR2 FQGNSA.

V usage is TRBV6-1 and J usage is TRBJ1-1; D might be TRBD1 (6 bases). The germline V and J ends were trimmed by 3 bases and 10 bases, with 12 bases remaining between them. The germline gives CDR1 MNHNS, CDR2 SASEGT. The CDR3 totals 12 residues. The CDR3 protein is CASSDNRDTAFF. Here the CDR3 DNA reads TGTGCCAGCAGTGACAACCGGGACACAGCTTTCTTT.

This sequence joins TRBV4-1 and TRBJ2-5; no reliable D call. Trimming left V 1 base short and J 6 bases short, with 12 bases between. Germline V gene data show CDR1 as MGHRA and CDR2 as YSYEKL. The CDR3 spans 14 residues. The CDR3 is CASSQVSSAKTQYF. CDR3 sequence (DNA): TGCGCCAGCAGCCAAGTGTCTAGTGCGAAGACCCAGTACTTC.

This chain uses TRBV19 with TRBJ2-7; 7 bases match TRBD1. Per germline, CDR1 LNHDA and CDR2 SQIVND (reference sequence). This CDR3 is built from 14 residues. The junction had 7 bases not matched to a gene; V was cut back by 6 bases and J by 2 bases. CDR3 loop: CASSPTGPPYEQYF. The CDR3 coding sequence is TGTGCCAGTAGCCCGACAGGGCCCCCCTACGAGCAGTACTTC.

The chain has TRBV7-9 and TRBJ1-4; perhaps TRBD1 as D (6 bases). This CDR3 region has 15 residues. The germline V gene encodes CDR1 SEHNR and CDR2 FQNEAQ (reference sequence). Trimming took 2 bases from V and 5 from J, leaving 12 bases between them. CDR3 nucleotide sequence: TGTGCCAGCAGCTTACAAGACAGGCCAAATGAAAAACTGTTTTTT. It codes for CASSLQDRPNEKLFF.

The chain carries TRBV11-2 and TRBJ2-4; possible D gene TRBD2, 5 bases. The CDR3 is 15 amino acids. Germline V CDR1 and CDR2: SGHAT, FQNNGV. The V gene lost 8 bases and the J gene lost 0 bases, with 14 bases spanning the gap. CDR3 nucleotides: TGTGCCAGCTCCGACGAGGGAAAAGCCAAAAACATTCAGTACTTC. Translating gives CASSDEGKAKNIQYF.